The subject of this entry is one T cell receptor (beta chain). The antigen remains undetermined. These data belong to a study of cytomegalovirus exposure and HLA in healthy donors. Overall study findings and caveats: By a later analysis, the bulk of CMV-associated TCR beta chains appeared HLA-restricted.

There are 16 residues in the CDR3. Germline V gives CDR1 LNHDA, CDR2 SQIVND (reference sequence). Trimming cost V 5 bases and J 4 bases; bases outside gene matches: 10. The PCR had 60 Vbeta and 13 Jbeta primers. This table comes from immunoSEQ multiplex PCR, and its TCRdb copy is limited to in-frame clones, with some not included. Here the sample spans roughly 60,000 clones, 70% to 75% being singletons. The sample comprised PBMCs. The rearrangement uses TRBV19 and TRBJ2-7; 11 positions agree with TRBD1. The receptor was derived from a woman aged 25 to 39 in good health and CMV-seronegative. The CDR3 here is CASSVGRDRGWYEQYF. The CDR3, as DNA: TGTGCCAGTAGTGTCGGCCGGGACAGGGGGTGGTACGAGCAGTACTTC.